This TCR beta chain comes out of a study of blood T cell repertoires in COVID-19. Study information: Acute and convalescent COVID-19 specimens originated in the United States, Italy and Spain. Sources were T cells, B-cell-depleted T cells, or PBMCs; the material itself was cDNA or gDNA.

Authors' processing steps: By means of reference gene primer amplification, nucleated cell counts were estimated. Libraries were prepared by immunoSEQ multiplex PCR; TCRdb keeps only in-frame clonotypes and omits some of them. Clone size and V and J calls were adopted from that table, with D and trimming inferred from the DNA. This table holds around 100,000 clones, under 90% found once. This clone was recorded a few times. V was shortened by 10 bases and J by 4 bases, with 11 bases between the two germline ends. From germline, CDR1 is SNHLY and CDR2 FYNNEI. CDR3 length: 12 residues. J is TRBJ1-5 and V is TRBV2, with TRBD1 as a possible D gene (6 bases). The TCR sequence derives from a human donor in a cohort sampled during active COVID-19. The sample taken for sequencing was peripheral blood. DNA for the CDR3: TGTGCCATTGGGACATCGAATCAGCCCCAGCATTTT. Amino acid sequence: CAIGTSNQPQHF.